Reported below is one T cell receptor (beta chain). The target antigen is unknown. Donors showed nominal health when sampled, although they likely had unrecorded immune exposures. This entry belongs to a study of cytomegalovirus exposure and HLA in healthy donors. Primers: 60 Vbeta forward and 13 Jbeta reverse. Sequencing used immunoSEQ multiplex PCR; TCRdb keeps in-frame clones, though not all of them. The table records fewer than 95,000 clones, around 82% of them present only once. CDR3 length: 15 amino acids. Germline CDR1 and CDR2: SGHNT and YENEEA. V was pared by 1 base and J by 5 bases, with 14 bases between. Study observations and caveats: Later genetic work tied a missense DCLRE1C variant to beta-chain V and J trimming. It has been reported that TCR beta sequences accurately predicted the HLA-A and HLA-B alleles of most subjects.

The rearrangement uses TRBV11-3 and TRBJ2-5; possible D gene TRBD1, 6 bases. The sequenced sample consisted of PBMCs. The TCR sequence derives from a man between 18 and 29 years old in good health and CMV-seronegative. The CDR3 DNA sequence: TGTGCCAGCAGCTTAGGCGGACAGCGCGGGGAGACCCAGTACTTC. Amino acid sequence: CASSLGGQRGETQYF.